One sample yielded the 3 T cell receptor beta chains listed below, sequenced in a study of blood T cell repertoires in COVID-19. Assay used: immunoSEQ multiplex PCR; TCRdb lists only in-frame clones, some missing. Of over 50,000 clones in the sample, 75% to 90% were seen once. Sample: peripheral blood. These receptors were collected from an elderly man with acute or convalescent COVID-19.

The chain employs TRBV14 and TRBJ2-1; no clear D. This CDR3 spans 16 amino acids. CDR1 SGHDN and CDR2 FVKESK come from the germline V gene. Trimming left V 2 bases short and J 4 bases short, with 15 bases between. The CDR3 DNA reads TGTGCCAGCAGCCAATTCGTCCGACTGGATTACAATGAGCAGTTCTTC. It translates to CASSQFVRLDYNEQFF.

This clone was seen only a few times. The genes are TRBV9 and TRBJ2-5; weak D call: TRBD1 (7 bases). Per the germline V gene, CDR1 is SGDLS and CDR2 is YYNGEE. CDR3 length: 14 amino acids. V was shortened by 4 bases and J by 4 bases, with 14 bases between the two germline ends. CDR3 protein: CASSLTRGAETQYF. The CDR3 DNA sequence: TGTGCCAGCAGCCTAACCAGGGGGGCAGAGACCCAGTACTTC. Together with reference TRBV9 and TRBJ2-5, the CDR3 gives the full variable domain: DSGVTQTPKHLITATGQRVTLRCSPRSGDLSVYWYQQSLDQGLQFLIQYYNGEERAKGNILERFSAQQFPDLHSELNLSSLELGDSALYFCASSLTRGAETQYFGPGTRLLVL.

The table lists this clone with a count of one. V and J are TRBV6-2 or TRBV6-3 and TRBJ1-1; D not resolved. CDR3 length: 13 amino acids. Germline assignment: CDR1 MNHEY and CDR2 SVGEGT. Trimming took off 6 bases at V and 1 base at J, with 9 bases between the two ends. CDR3: CASSSSGNTEAFF. The CDR3 DNA is TGTGCCAGCAGCTCAAGCGGGAACACTGAAGCTTTCTTT.